The source of this TCR beta chain is a study of blood T cell repertoires in COVID-19. Turning to the study itself: There were acute and convalescent COVID-19 samples, and they came from the United States, Italy and Spain. T cells, B-cell-depleted T cells, or PBMCs provided the cDNA or gDNA that served as material.

The length of the CDR3 is 17 residues. Trimming pared 8 bases from V and 0 bases from J, leaving 17 bases between. CDR1 and CDR2 from the germline V gene are SGHTA and FQGTGA. In the original workflow: Estimates of nucleated cell counts were drawn from the amplification of reference gene primers. TCRdb's copy holds only in-frame clones and misses some; the assay was immunoSEQ multiplex PCR. V and J calls plus clone size are reproduced from that table; the DNA served to infer D and trimming. Counted here are 53,000 or so clones, 77% occurring once; the ten biggest clones make up roughly two fifths. This TCR derives from a man in his sixties or seventies with active or convalescent COVID-19. Sequencing was carried out using peripheral blood. The J gene is TRBJ2-6, the V gene TRBV7-3, with D possibly TRBD1 on 5 matching bases. The CDR3 is CASARAPTDSGANVLTF. DNA of the CDR3: TGTGCCAGCGCCCGAGCTCCGACAGACTCTGGGGCCAACGTCCTGACTTTC.